This T cell receptor (beta chain) was documented in a study of T cells in tuberculosis. Repertoires were generated with immunoSEQ multiplex PCR, while TCRdb's copy carries only in-frame clones and drops some. The sample yields tens of thousands of clones, around 94% seen once. The CDR3 consists of 16 residues. Trimming stripped 4 bases from V and 9 bases from J, with 21 bases between. CDR1 and CDR2 from the germline V gene are MGHRA and YSYEKL. This sequence was found in a donor aged 5-35 years with latent tuberculosis or without tuberculosis infection. Some clones in this sample may be carry-over from other donors' samples. This chain uses TRBV4-1 with TRBJ2-2; possible D gene TRBD1, 6 bases. The source material was PBMCs. CDR3 DNA sequence: TGCGCCAGCAGCCTAAAAACAGGGCGGTTAATCCGGGAGCTGTTTTTT. Translation: CASSLKTGRLIRELFF.